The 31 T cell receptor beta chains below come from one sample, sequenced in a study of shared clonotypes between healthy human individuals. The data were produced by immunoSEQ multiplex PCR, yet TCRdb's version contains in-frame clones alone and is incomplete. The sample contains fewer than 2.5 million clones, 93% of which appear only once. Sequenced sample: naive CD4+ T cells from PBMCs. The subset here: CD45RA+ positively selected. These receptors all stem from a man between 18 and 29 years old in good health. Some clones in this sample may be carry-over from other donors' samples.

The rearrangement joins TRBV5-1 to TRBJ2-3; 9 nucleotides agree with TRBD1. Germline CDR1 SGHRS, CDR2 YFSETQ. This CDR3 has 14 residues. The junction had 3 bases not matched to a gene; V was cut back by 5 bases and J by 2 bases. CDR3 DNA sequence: TGCGCCAGCAGGAGGGACAGGGTCACAGATACGCAGTATTTT. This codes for CASRRDRVTDTQYF.

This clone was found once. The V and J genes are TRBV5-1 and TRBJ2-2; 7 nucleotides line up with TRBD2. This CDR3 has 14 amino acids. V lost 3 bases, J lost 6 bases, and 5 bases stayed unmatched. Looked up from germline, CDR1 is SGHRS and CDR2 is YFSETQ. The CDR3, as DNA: TGCGCCAGCAGCTCAAGTCTAGCGGCCGGGGAGCTGTTTTTT. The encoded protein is CASSSSLAAGELFF. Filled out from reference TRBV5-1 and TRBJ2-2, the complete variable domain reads KAGVTQTPRYLIKTRGQQVTLSCSPISGHRSVSWYQQTPGQGLQFLFEYFSETQRNKGNFPGRFSGRQFSNSRSEMNVSTLELGDSALYLCASSSSLAAGELFFGEGSRLTVL.

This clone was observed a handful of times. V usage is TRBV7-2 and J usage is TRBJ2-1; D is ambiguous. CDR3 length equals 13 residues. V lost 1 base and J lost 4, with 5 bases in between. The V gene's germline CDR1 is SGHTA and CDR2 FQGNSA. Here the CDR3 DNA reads TGTGCCAGCAGCTTAGTCGCTTACAATGAGCAGTTCTTC. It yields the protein CASSLVAYNEQFF.

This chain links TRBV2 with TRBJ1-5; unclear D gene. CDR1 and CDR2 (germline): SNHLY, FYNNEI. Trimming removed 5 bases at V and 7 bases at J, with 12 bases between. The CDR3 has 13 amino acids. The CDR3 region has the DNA TGTGCCAGCAGTCCTGGTTTAGGCCAGCCCCAGCATTTT. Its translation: CASSPGLGQPQHF.

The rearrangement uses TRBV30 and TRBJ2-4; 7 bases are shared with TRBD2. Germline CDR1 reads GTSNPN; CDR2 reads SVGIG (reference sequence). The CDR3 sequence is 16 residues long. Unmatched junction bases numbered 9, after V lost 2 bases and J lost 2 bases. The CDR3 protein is CAWSPAGDVSKNIQYF. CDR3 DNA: TGTGCCTGGAGTCCCGCGGGAGATGTGTCCAAAAACATTCAGTACTTC. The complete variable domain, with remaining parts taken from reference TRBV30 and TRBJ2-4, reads SQTIHQWPATLVQPVGSPLSLECTVEGTSNPNLYWYRQAAGRGLQLLFYSVGIGQISSEVPQNLSASRPQDRQFILSSKKLLLSDSGFYLCAWSPAGDVSKNIQYFGAGTRLSVL.

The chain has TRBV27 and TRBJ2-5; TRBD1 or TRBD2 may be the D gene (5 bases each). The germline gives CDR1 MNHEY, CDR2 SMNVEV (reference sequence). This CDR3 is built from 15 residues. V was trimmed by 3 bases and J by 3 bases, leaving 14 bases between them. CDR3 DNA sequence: TGTGCCAGCAGTTTTTTCGGGGCTAGAGAAGAGACCCAGTACTTC. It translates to CASSFFGAREETQYF.

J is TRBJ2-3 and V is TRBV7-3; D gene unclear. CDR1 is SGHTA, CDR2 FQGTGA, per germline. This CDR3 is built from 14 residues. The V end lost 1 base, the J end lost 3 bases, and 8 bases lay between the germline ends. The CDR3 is CASSLMSVTDTQYF. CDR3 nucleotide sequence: TGTGCCAGCAGCTTAATGTCGGTGACAGATACGCAGTATTTT.

As DNA, the CDR3 is TGCGCCAGCAGCTTGGTTTCCGCGGGGGTCACTGAAGCTTTCTTT. Translation: CASSLVSAGVTEAFF. This chain joins TRBV5-1 and TRBJ1-1; tentatively, D is TRBD1 (5 bases). Trimming took off 0 bases at V and 4 bases at J, with 13 bases between the two ends. The germline CDR1 and CDR2 sequences are SGHRS and YFSETQ. The CDR3 runs 15 residues.

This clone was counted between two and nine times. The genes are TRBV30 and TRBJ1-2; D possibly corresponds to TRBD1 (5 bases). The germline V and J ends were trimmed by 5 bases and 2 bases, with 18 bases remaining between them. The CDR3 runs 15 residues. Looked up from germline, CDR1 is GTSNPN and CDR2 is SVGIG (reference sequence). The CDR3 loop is CAWYSRGRTNYGYTF. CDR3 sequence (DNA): TGTGCCTGGTATAGCCGGGGACGGACGAACTATGGCTACACCTTC.

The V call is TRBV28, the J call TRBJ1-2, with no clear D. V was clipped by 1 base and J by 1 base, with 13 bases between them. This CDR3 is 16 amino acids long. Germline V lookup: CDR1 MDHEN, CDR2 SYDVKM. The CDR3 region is CASSLSLTQSNYGYTF. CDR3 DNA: TGTGCCAGCAGTTTATCCTTAACACAGAGTAACTATGGCTACACCTTC.

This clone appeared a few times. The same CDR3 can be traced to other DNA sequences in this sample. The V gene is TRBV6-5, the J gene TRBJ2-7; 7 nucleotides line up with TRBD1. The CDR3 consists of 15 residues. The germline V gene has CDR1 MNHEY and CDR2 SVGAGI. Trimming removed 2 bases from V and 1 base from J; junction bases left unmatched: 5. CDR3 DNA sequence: TGTGCCAGCAGTTACAGGACAGGTGATTCCTACGAGCAGTACTTC. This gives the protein CASSYRTGDSYEQYF.

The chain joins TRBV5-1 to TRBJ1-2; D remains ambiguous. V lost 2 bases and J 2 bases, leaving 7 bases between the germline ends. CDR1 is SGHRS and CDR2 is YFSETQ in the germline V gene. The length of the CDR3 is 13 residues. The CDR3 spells CASSFRVNYGYTF. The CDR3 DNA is TGCGCCAGCAGCTTCCGGGTCAACTATGGCTACACCTTC. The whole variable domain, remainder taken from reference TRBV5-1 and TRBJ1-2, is KAGVTQTPRYLIKTRGQQVTLSCSPISGHRSVSWYQQTPGQGLQFLFEYFSETQRNKGNFPGRFSGRQFSNSRSEMNVSTLELGDSALYLCASSFRVNYGYTFGSGTRLTVV.

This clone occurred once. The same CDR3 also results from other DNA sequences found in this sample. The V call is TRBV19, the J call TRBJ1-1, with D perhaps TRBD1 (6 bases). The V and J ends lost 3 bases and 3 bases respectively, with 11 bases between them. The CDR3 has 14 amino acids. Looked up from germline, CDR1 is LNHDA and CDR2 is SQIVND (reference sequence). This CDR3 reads CASSIRGRDTEAFF. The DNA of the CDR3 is TGTGCCAGTAGTATCAGGGGAAGGGACACTGAAGCTTTCTTT.

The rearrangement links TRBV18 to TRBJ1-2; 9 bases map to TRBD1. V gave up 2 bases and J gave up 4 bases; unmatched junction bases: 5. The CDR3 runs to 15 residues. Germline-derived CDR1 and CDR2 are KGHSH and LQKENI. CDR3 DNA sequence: TGTGCCAGCTCACCATCTACAGGGGGCGCCTATGGCTACACCTTC. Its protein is CASSPSTGGAYGYTF.

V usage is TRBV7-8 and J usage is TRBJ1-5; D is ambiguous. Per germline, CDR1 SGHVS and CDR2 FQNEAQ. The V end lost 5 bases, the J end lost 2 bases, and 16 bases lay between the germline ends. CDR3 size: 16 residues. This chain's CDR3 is CASSPQGVLGNQPQHF. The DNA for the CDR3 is TGTGCCAGCAGCCCTCAAGGCGTTCTGGGCAATCAGCCCCAGCATTTT.

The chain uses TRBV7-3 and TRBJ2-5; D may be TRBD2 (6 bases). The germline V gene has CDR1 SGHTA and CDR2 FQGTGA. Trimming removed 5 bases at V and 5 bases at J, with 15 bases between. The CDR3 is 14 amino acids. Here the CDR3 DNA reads TGTGCCAGCAGCGTGTGGCCCCGGGGGGAGACCCAGTACTTC. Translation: CASSVWPRGETQYF. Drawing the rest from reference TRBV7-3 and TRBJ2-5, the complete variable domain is GAGVSQTPSNKVTEKGKYVELRCDPISGHTALYWYRQSLGQGPEFLIYFQGTGAADDSGLPNDRFFAVRPEGSVSTLKIQRTERGDSAVYLCASSVWPRGETQYFGPGTRLLVL.

The CDR3 loop reads CASSNQAGLTDTQYF. In DNA form, the CDR3 reads TGTGCCAGCAGCAATCAAGCGGGACTGACAGATACGCAGTATTTT. The chain has TRBV7-2 and TRBJ2-3; 7 bases fit TRBD2. The CDR3 loop spans 15 amino acids. Trimming at V came to 5 bases and at J to 3 bases, leaving 8 bases not matched to a gene. The germline gives CDR1 SGHTA, CDR2 FQGNSA.

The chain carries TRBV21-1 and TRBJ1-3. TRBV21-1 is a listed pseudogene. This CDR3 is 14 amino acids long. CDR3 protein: CASPGGGQFNTIYF. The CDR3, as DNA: TGTGCCAGCCCCGGGGGGGGGCAATTCAACACCATATATTTT.

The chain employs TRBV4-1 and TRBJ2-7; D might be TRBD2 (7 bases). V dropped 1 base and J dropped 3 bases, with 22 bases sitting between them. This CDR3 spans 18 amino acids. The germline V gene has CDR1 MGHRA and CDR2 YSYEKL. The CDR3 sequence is CASSQVGRAGEGDYEQYF. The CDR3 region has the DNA TGCGCCAGCAGCCAAGTAGGAAGGGCGGGAGAGGGGGACTACGAGCAGTACTTC.

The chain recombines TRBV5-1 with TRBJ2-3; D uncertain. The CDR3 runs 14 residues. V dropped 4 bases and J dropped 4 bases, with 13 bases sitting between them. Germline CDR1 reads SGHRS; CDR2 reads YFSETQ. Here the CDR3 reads CASSLPLGPDTQYF. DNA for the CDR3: TGCGCCAGCAGCCTCCCCCTAGGCCCAGATACGCAGTATTTT.

Here the CDR3 reads CASSLRQGVNQPQHF. Here the CDR3 DNA reads TGTGCCAGCAGTTTACGGCAGGGCGTCAATCAGCCCCAGCATTTT. The chain combines TRBV28 with TRBJ1-5; the D gene is possibly TRBD1 (5 bases). The CDR3 covers 15 residues. From germline, CDR1 is MDHEN and CDR2 SYDVKM. Trimming shortened V by 2 bases and J by 3 bases, and 11 bases separated the two germline ends.

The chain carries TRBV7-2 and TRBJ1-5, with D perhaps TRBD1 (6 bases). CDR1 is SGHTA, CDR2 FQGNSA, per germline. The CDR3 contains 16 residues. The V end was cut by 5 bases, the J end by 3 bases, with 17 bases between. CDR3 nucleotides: TGTGCCAGCAGCACGGACACCCGGGGGCCCAATCAGCCCCAGCATTTT. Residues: CASSTDTRGPNQPQHF.

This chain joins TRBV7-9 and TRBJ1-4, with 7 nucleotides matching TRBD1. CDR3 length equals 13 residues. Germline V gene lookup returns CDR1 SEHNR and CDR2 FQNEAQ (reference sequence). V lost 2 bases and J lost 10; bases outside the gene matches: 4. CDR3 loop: CASSLRQGSKLFF. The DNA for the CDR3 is TGTGCCAGCAGCTTAAGACAGGGTTCAAAACTGTTTTTT.

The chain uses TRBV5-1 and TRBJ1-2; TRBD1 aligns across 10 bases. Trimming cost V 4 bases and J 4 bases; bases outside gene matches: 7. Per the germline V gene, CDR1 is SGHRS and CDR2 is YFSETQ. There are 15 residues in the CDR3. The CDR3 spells CASSPGRQGAYGYTF. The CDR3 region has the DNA TGCGCCAGCAGCCCAGGAAGACAGGGGGCCTATGGCTACACCTTC. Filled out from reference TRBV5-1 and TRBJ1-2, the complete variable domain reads KAGVTQTPRYLIKTRGQQVTLSCSPISGHRSVSWYQQTPGQGLQFLFEYFSETQRNKGNFPGRFSGRQFSNSRSEMNVSTLELGDSALYLCASSPGRQGAYGYTFGSGTRLTVV.

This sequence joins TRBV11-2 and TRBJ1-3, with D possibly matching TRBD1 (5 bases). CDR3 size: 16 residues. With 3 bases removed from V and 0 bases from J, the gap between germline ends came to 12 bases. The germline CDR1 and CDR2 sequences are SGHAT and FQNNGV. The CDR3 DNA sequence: TGTGCCAGCAGCTTGGGACTTCTGAGCTCTGGAAACACCATATATTTT. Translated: CASSLGLLSSGNTIYF.

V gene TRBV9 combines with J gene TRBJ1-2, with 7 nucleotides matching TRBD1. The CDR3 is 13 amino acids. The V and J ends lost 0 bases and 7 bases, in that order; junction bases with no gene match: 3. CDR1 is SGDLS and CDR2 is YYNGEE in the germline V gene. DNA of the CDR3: TGTGCCAGCAGCGTAGGACAGGGCAGTGGCTACACCTTC. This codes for CASSVGQGSGYTF.

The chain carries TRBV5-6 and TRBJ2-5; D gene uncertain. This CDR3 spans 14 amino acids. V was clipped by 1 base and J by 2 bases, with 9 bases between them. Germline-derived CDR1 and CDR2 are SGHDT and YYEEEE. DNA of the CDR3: TGTGCCAGCAGCTTGAAGCAGGCGCAAGAGACCCAGTACTTC. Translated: CASSLKQAQETQYF.

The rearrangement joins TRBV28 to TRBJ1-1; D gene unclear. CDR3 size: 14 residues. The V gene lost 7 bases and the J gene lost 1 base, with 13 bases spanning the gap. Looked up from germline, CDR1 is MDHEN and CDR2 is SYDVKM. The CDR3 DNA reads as TGTGCCAGCACCCCCCCAGGAGCGAACACTGAAGCTTTCTTT. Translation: CASTPPGANTEAFF.

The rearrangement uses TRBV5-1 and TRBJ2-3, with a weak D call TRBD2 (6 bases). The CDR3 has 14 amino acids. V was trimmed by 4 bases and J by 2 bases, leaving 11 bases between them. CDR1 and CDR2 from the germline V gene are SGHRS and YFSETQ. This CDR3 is CASSSGFYTDTQYF. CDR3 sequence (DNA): TGCGCCAGCAGCAGCGGGTTCTACACAGATACGCAGTATTTT.

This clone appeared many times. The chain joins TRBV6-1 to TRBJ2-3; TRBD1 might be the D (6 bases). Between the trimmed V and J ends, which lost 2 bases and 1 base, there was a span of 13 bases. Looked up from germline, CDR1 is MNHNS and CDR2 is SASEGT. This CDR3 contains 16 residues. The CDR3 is CASSERGGVGTDTQYF. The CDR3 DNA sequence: TGTGCCAGCAGTGAAAGAGGGGGAGTCGGCACAGATACGCAGTATTTT.

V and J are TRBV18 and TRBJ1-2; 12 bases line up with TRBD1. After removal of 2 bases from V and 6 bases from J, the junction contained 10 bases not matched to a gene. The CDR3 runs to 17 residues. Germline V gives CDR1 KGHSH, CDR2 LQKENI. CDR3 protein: CASSPNSGQGARHGYTF. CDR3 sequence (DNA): TGTGCCAGCTCACCAAATTCGGGACAGGGGGCGCGTCATGGCTACACCTTC.